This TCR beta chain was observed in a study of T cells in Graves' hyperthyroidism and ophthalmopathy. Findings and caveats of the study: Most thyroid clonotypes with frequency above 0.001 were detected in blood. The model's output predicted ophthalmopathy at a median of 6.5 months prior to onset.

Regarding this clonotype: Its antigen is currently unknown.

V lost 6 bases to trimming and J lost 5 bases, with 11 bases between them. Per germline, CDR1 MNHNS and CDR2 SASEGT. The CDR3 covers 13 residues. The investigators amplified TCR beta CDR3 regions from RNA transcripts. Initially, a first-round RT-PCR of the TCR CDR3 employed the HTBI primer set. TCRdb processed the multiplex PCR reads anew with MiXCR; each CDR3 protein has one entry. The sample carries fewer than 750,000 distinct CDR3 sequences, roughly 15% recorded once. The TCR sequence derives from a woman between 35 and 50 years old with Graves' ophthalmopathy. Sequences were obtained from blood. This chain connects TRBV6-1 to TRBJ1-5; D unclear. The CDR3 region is CASRWTGDQPQHF. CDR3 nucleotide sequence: TGTGCCAGCAGGTGGACGGGAGATCAGCCCCAGCATTTT.